The 31 T cell receptor beta chains listed next were all sequenced from one sample in a study of T cell responses to AZD1222 COVID-19 vaccine. Profiled with immunoSEQ multiplex PCR; TCRdb holds only in-frame clones, not every one. Here the sample spans some 120,000 clones, 80% to 90% being singletons. The sequencing used peripheral blood, collected on day 0 of AZD1222 vaccination. These receptors all come from an adult in good health.

This clone came up once. This chain uses TRBV24-1 with TRBJ2-2, with D possibly matching TRBD1 (5 bases). The length of the CDR3 is 15 residues. The V gene's germline CDR1 is KGHDR and CDR2 SFDVKD. V was cut by 4 bases and J by 1 base, with 9 bases left in between. The DNA for the CDR3 is TGTGCCACCAGTGACTTTACAGGGAACACCGGGGAGCTGTTTTTT. Residues: CATSDFTGNTGELFF.

Regarding this clone: The germline gene is not matched at one end of the junction; a read error may be the cause. This chain connects TRBV30 to TRBJ2-3; possibly TRBD2 for D (6 bases). Germline CDR1 and CDR2: GTSNPN and SVGIG (reference sequence). The CDR3 has 13 residues. The CDR3 is CGGGGPGPDTQYF. The CDR3 nucleotides are TGCGGAGGAGGAGGGCCCGGTCCAGATACGCAGTATTTT.

The chain uses TRBV5-1 and TRBJ2-1; the D is unclear. Trimming took off 0 bases at V and 8 bases at J, with 12 bases between the two ends. Germline values: CDR1 SGHRS, CDR2 YFSETQ. CDR3 length: 14 residues. The CDR3 nucleotides read TGCGCCAGCAGCTTGGGGCAGGTGGGCGATGAGCAGTTCTTC. It yields the protein CASSLGQVGDEQFF.

This clone was observed a single time. The rearrangement joins TRBV10-3 to TRBJ2-1; D possibly uses TRBD1 or TRBD2 (5 bases each). With 0 bases removed from V and 4 bases from J, the gap between germline ends came to 10 bases. The CDR3 runs 15 residues. The germline V gene encodes CDR1 ENHRY and CDR2 SYGVKD. CDR3: CAISESGELYNEQFF. The CDR3 DNA reads TGTGCCATCAGTGAGTCGGGGGAGCTGTACAATGAGCAGTTCTTC.

This clone was recorded once. The gene calls are TRBV11-3 and TRBJ2-1; 7 bases map to TRBD1. The CDR3 has 15 residues. Unmatched junction bases numbered 12, after V lost 5 bases and J lost 8 bases. Germline CDR1 is SGHNT and CDR2 is YENEEA. The CDR3 DNA reads TGTGCCAGCAGCCCCCGACAGGGTGGCCTAGATGAGCAGTTCTTC. Its translation: CASSPRQGGLDEQFF.

The chain carries TRBV7-9 and TRBJ1-5; 7 nucleotides agree with TRBD1. The germline V gene has CDR1 SEHNR and CDR2 FQNEAQ (reference sequence). Trimming at V came to 5 bases and at J to 0 bases, leaving 7 bases not matched to a gene. This CDR3 comprises 16 residues. Here the CDR3 DNA reads TGTGCCAGCAGCCGGGACAGTTTCTTTAGCAATCAGCCCCAGCATTTT. Translation gives CASSRDSFFSNQPQHF.

The chain carries TRBV6-4 and TRBJ2-7; a weak D match, TRBD2 (6 bases). Trimming cost V 6 bases and J 4 bases, with 22 bases left between them. The germline CDR1 and CDR2 sequences are MRHNA and SNTAGT. This CDR3 has 16 residues. DNA of the CDR3: TGTGCCAGCAGCGTAGGGGAGGCTACAGAAGGTTACGAGCAGTACTTC. This sequence encodes CASSVGEATEGYEQYF.

The chain couples TRBV5-1 to TRBJ2-3, with 10 positions matching TRBD2. This CDR3 spans 17 amino acids. Germline V gives CDR1 SGHRS, CDR2 YFSETQ. J was trimmed by 4 bases and V by 4 bases; bases with no gene match: 12. The CDR3 coding sequence is TGCGCCAGCAGCCTGATCCCTAGCGGGAGTAGTCCAGATACGCAGTATTTT. Protein product: CASSLIPSGSSPDTQYF. The whole variable domain, filled in from reference TRBV5-1 and TRBJ2-3, reads KAGVTQTPRYLIKTRGQQVTLSCSPISGHRSVSWYQQTPGQGLQFLFEYFSETQRNKGNFPGRFSGRQFSNSRSEMNVSTLELGDSALYLCASSLIPSGSSPDTQYFGPGTRLTVL.

The chain recombines TRBV6-2 or TRBV6-3 with TRBJ2-1, with 7 bases aligning to TRBD1. The germline gives CDR1 MNHEY, CDR2 SVGEGT. Trimming removed 2 bases from V and 5 bases from J; junction bases left unmatched: 6. The CDR3 has 15 residues. This chain's CDR3 is CASSYVAGGHNEQFF. The CDR3 bases are TGTGCCAGCAGTTACGTGGCAGGGGGACACAATGAGCAGTTCTTC.

With respect to this clone: An end of the junction differs from the germline gene, which may be a read error. The V call is TRBV11-2, the J call TRBJ2-7; TRBD2 is a possible D gene (6 bases). Per the germline V gene, CDR1 is SGHAT and CDR2 is FQNNGV. This CDR3 has 10 residues. The DNA of the CDR3 is TGTGCCAGCAGCTCCATCGCGGGAAACTTC. This encodes CASSSIAGNF.

The chain couples TRBV2 to TRBJ1-5; D call uncertain. Germline V CDR1 and CDR2: SNHLY, FYNNEI. V dropped 4 bases and J dropped 4 bases, with 8 bases sitting between them. The CDR3 loop spans 13 amino acids. DNA of the CDR3: TGTGCCAGCAGTGGTGTCGCTAATCAGCCCCAGCATTTT. As protein: CASSGVANQPQHF.

The chain joins TRBV19 to TRBJ1-2, with D hard to call. This CDR3 is built from 15 residues. CDR1 and CDR2 from the germline V gene are LNHDA and SQIVND (reference sequence). V was shortened by 1 base and J by 0 bases, with 9 bases between the two germline ends. Here the CDR3 reads CASSIAGTANYGYTF. In nucleotides, the CDR3 is TGTGCCAGTAGTATAGCCGGCACCGCTAACTATGGCTACACCTTC.

The chain carries TRBV5-1 and TRBJ1-5; no clear D. The CDR3 consists of 15 residues. V shed 4 bases and J shed 4 bases, with 15 bases lying between them. Germline V gene sequence: CDR1 SGHRS, CDR2 YFSETQ. The CDR3 DNA follows: TGCGCCAGCAGCCCGATGGGCAGCCTGAATCAGCCCCAGCATTTT. This encodes CASSPMGSLNQPQHF. The full variable domain, completed using reference TRBV5-1 and TRBJ1-5, is KAGVTQTPRYLIKTRGQQVTLSCSPISGHRSVSWYQQTPGQGLQFLFEYFSETQRNKGNFPGRFSGRQFSNSRSEMNVSTLELGDSALYLCASSPMGSLNQPQHFGDGTRLSIL.

This chain connects TRBV18 to TRBJ1-1; D gene ambiguous. The CDR3 sequence is 13 residues long. The V end lost 3 bases, the J end lost 1 base, and 6 bases lay between the germline ends. Germline assignment: CDR1 KGHSH and CDR2 LQKENI. The CDR3 region has the DNA TGTGCCAGCTCACCCTTTAAGAACACTGAAGCTTTCTTT. It codes for CASSPFKNTEAFF.

The genes are TRBV18 and TRBJ2-3; 13 positions match TRBD2. Per germline, CDR1 KGHSH and CDR2 LQKENI. This CDR3 is built from 16 residues. V lost 5 bases to trimming and J lost 3 bases; unmatched junction nucleotides: 5. DNA of the CDR3: TGTGCCAGCTCATCGGAACTAGCGGGGGGGACAGATACGCAGTATTTT. It specifies CASSSELAGGTDTQYF.

This chain connects TRBV5-4 to TRBJ2-7; the D is unclear. This CDR3 has 12 residues. Germline CDR1 is SGHNT and CDR2 is YYREEE (reference sequence). Trimming shortened V by 0 bases and J by 7 bases, and 8 bases separated the two germline ends. The CDR3 DNA is TGTGCCAGCAGCTTGGACAGAAAGGAGCAGTACTTC. This codes for CASSLDRKEQYF.

The CDR3 loop is CAISESLGDRWGTDTQYF. For the CDR3, the DNA is TGTGCCATCAGTGAGTCGCTGGGGGACCGCTGGGGCACAGATACGCAGTATTTT. J is TRBJ2-3 and V is TRBV10-3, with D perhaps being TRBD1 or TRBD2 (5 bases each). The CDR3 has 18 amino acids. V gave up 0 bases and J gave up 1 base, with 17 bases separating them. In germline, CDR1 is ENHRY, CDR2 SYGVKD.

The chain uses TRBV16 and TRBJ2-7; perhaps D is TRBD1 or TRBD2 (5 bases each). The CDR3 length is 15 residues. The germline V gene has CDR1 KGHSY and CDR2 FQNENV. Trimming cost V 3 bases and J 2 bases, with 14 bases left between them. The CDR3, as DNA: TGTGCCAGCAGCCATCCGGGACCAGTCACCTACGAGCAGTACTTC. Its translation is CASSHPGPVTYEQYF.

The chain links TRBV4-1 to TRBJ2-3, with D perhaps given as TRBD1 or TRBD2 (5 bases each). The CDR3 contains 16 residues. Germline CDR1 reads MGHRA; CDR2 reads YSYEKL. The V end lost 1 base, the J end lost 5 bases, and 16 bases lay between the germline ends. The CDR3 protein is CASSQGRGGQGDTQYF. In DNA, the CDR3 is TGCGCCAGCAGCCAAGGTCGTGGCGGGCAGGGAGATACGCAGTATTTT.

This clone appeared once. The rearrangement uses TRBV7-9 and TRBJ1-2; TRBD1 is a possible D gene (6 bases). V lost 2 bases and J 4 bases, leaving 11 bases between the germline ends. CDR1 is SEHNR and CDR2 is FQNEAQ in the germline V gene (reference sequence). The CDR3 consists of 14 residues. The CDR3 spells CASSLTGLLYGYTF. DNA for the CDR3: TGTGCCAGCAGCTTAACAGGGCTCCTCTATGGCTACACCTTC.

This sequence joins TRBV6-5 and TRBJ2-7; perhaps TRBD2 as D (6 bases). CDR3 length: 16 residues. From germline, CDR1 is MNHEY and CDR2 SVGAGI. V was trimmed by 4 bases and J by 5 bases, leaving 21 bases between them. CDR3 region: CASSLLPTRPLDEQYF. The CDR3 DNA is TGTGCCAGCAGTTTACTACCGACTAGGCCCCTCGACGAGCAGTACTTC.

The chain is built from TRBV7-9 and TRBJ1-1; D may be TRBD1 (6 bases). This CDR3 is built from 15 residues. Germline CDR1 reads SEHNR; CDR2 reads FQNEAQ (reference sequence). Trimming cost V 3 bases and J 5 bases, with 16 bases left between them. The CDR3 bases are TGTGCCAGCAGCTTTACCCAACAGGGAAATACTGAAGCTTTCTTT. This sequence encodes CASSFTQQGNTEAFF.

V gene TRBV7-9 combines with J gene TRBJ2-1; 9 bases map to TRBD2. The V gene end was trimmed by 5 bases and the J gene end by 13 bases; junction bases not matched to a gene: 15. The germline V gene encodes CDR1 SEHNR and CDR2 FQNEAQ (reference sequence). The CDR3 runs 15 residues. The CDR3: CASSPRVAGVRVQFF. CDR3 DNA: TGTGCCAGCAGCCCTCGGGTAGCGGGAGTAAGGGTCCAGTTCTTC.

The rearrangement uses TRBV3-1 (or the pseudogene TRBV3-2) and TRBJ2-1; 12 bases map to TRBD2. From germline, CDR1 is LGHDT and CDR2 YNNKEL (reference sequence). The V gene end was trimmed by 3 bases and the J gene end by 1 base; junction bases not matched to a gene: 16. CDR3 length: 21 amino acids. The CDR3 coding sequence is TGTGCCAGCAGCCACCTTTGGCGGGCGACTAGCGGGAGCGAATCCTACAATGAGCAGTTCTTC. Its translation is CASSHLWRATSGSESYNEQFF.

CDR3 nucleotides: TGTGCCAGCAGCTTGGGACCGGGGGTTAGGAACACTGAAGCTTTCTTT. Encoded protein: CASSLGPGVRNTEAFF. The chain uses TRBV5-4 and TRBJ1-1; weak D call: TRBD1 (5 bases). This CDR3 spans 16 amino acids. Per the germline V gene, CDR1 is SGHNT and CDR2 is YYREEE (reference sequence). Trimming shortened V by 0 bases and J by 1 base, and 13 bases separated the two germline ends.

CDR3: CASSAPGTGSYGYTF. The CDR3, as DNA: TGTGCCAGCAGCGCGCCCGGGACAGGAAGCTATGGCTACACCTTC. J is TRBJ1-2 and V is TRBV7-9; 8 nucleotides agree with TRBD1. The J segment lost 4 bases and the V segment lost 5 bases, leaving 9 bases of the junction unmatched. CDR3 length equals 15 residues. In germline, CDR1 is SEHNR, CDR2 FQNEAQ (reference sequence).

This clone has ten or more counts. This chain links TRBV6-5 with TRBJ2-2, with D possibly TRBD2 on 5 matching bases. This CDR3 spans 14 amino acids. Between the trimmed V and J ends, which lost 6 bases and 4 bases, there was a span of 12 bases. Germline values: CDR1 MNHEY, CDR2 SVGAGI. CDR3 in amino acids: CASRRDGSTGELFF. CDR3 nucleotides: TGTGCCAGCAGAAGGGATGGGAGCACCGGGGAGCTGTTTTTT.

The chain combines TRBV5-1 with TRBJ2-5; D gene ambiguous. The V end was cut by 3 bases, the J end by 5 bases, with 5 bases between. The CDR3 is 11 residues long. Germline V CDR1 and CDR2: SGHRS, YFSETQ. CDR3: CASSWDETQYF. The DNA of the CDR3 is TGCGCCAGCAGCTGGGATGAGACCCAGTACTTC. Filled out from reference TRBV5-1 and TRBJ2-5, the complete variable domain reads KAGVTQTPRYLIKTRGQQVTLSCSPISGHRSVSWYQQTPGQGLQFLFEYFSETQRNKGNFPGRFSGRQFSNSRSEMNVSTLELGDSALYLCASSWDETQYFGPGTRLLVL.

The chain joins TRBV5-5 to TRBJ1-4; maybe TRBD1 (6 bases). The germline V gene encodes CDR1 SGHKS and CDR2 YYEKEE (reference sequence). V lost 0 bases and J lost 8, with 14 bases in between. The CDR3 has 15 residues. For the CDR3, the DNA is TGTGCCAGCAGCTTGGGTTCAGGGGTAAGAGAAAAACTGTTTTTT. It codes for CASSLGSGVREKLFF.

This chain joins TRBV7-9 and TRBJ1-6; 7 bases agree with TRBD1. The trim removed 4 bases at V and 7 bases at J, leaving 7 bases unmatched. Germline lookup yields CDR1 SEHNR and CDR2 FQNEAQ (reference sequence). The CDR3 runs to 15 residues. CDR3 in amino acids: CASSSRGSLNSPLHF. In DNA form, the CDR3 reads TGTGCCAGCAGCTCCAGGGGGTCTTTAAATTCACCCCTCCACTTT.

The rearrangement links TRBV5-1 to TRBJ2-5, with 12 nucleotides matching TRBD2. Germline lookup yields CDR1 SGHRS and CDR2 YFSETQ. The junction had 9 bases not matched to a gene; V was cut back by 4 bases and J by 2 bases. CDR3 size: 17 residues. The CDR3 DNA is TGCGCCAGCAGCCAGTACACTAGCGGGGGGCGGCAAGAGACCCAGTACTTC. This sequence encodes CASSQYTSGGRQETQYF.